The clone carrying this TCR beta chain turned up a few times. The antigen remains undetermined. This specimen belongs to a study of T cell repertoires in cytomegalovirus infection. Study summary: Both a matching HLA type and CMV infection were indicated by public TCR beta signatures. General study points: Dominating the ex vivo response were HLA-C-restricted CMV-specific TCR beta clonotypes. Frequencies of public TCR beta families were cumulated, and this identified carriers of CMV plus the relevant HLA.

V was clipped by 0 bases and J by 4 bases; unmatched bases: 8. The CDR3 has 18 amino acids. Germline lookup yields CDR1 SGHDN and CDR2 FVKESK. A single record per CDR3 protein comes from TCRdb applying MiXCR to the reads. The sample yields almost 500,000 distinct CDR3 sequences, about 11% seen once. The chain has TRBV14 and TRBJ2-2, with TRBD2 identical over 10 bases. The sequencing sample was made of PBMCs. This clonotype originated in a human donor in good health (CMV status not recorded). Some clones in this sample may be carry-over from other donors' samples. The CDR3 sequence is CASSQDSGLAGVTGELFF. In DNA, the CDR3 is TGTGCCAGCAGCCAAGACTCCGGCCTAGCGGGAGTCACCGGGGAGCTGTTTTTT.